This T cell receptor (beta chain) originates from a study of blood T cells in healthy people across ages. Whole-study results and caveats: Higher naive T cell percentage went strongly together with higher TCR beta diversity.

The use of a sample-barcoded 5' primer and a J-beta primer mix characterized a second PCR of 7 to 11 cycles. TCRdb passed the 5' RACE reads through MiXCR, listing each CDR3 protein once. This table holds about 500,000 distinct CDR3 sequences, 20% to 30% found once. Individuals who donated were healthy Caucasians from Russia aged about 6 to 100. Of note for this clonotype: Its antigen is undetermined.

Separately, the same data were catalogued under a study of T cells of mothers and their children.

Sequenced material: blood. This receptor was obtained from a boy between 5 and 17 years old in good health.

The CDR3 bases are TGTGCCAGCAGAGGGGGCCTTAACAGGGGGGGCTACTACAATGAGCAGTTCTTC. Amino acids: CASRGGLNRGGYYNEQFF. The J gene is TRBJ2-1, the V gene TRBV7-2; D is perhaps TRBD1 (8 bases). V was shortened by 6 bases and J by 3 bases, with 24 bases between the two germline ends. The length of the CDR3 is 18 residues. CDR1 is SGHTA and CDR2 is FQGNSA in the germline V gene.